The clone carrying this T cell receptor beta chain was seen only once. Antigen unknown. The sample originates from a study of T cell responses to AZD1222 COVID-19 vaccine. The study's findings and limits: Vaccination with two AZD1222 doses was followed by a rise in Spike-specific TCR breadth and depth. Across spike, vaccine-associated CD4 TCRs were found, dominant at 160-218 and 743-854.

Sequencing was performed with immunoSEQ multiplex PCR; in TCRdb, only in-frame clones are kept and a portion is missing. The table records 100,000 to 140,000 clones, approximately 89% of them present only once. V was clipped by 7 bases and J by 2 bases; unmatched bases: 9. This CDR3 has 15 residues. The germline CDR1 and CDR2 sequences are ENHRY and SYGVKD. This rearrangement joins TRBV10-3 to TRBJ1-1; 8 bases are a match to TRBD1. The sequence came from an adult in good health. The sequencing here drew on peripheral blood, taken on day 0 of AZD1222 vaccination. In DNA, the CDR3 is TGTGCCATCAAAAGCCTGACAGGGGCTAACACTGAAGCTTTCTTT. Translation: CAIKSLTGANTEAFF.